These 25 T cell receptor beta chains share one sample of origin, sequenced in a study of cytomegalovirus exposure and HLA in healthy donors. 13 Jbeta primers and 60 Vbeta primers were used for the PCR. Clones were sequenced by immunoSEQ multiplex PCR, and TCRdb holds only the in-frame ones, with some missing. The sample yields 95,000 to 150,000 clones, 60% to 85% seen once. Input material: PBMCs. The receptors shown here come from a man aged 25 to 40 in good health and CMV-seronegative.

As for this clone: This specimen includes other DNA sequences encoding the same CDR3. The genes are TRBV5-1 and TRBJ2-7; 8 nucleotides align to TRBD2. Germline V lookup: CDR1 SGHRS, CDR2 YFSETQ. After removal of 3 bases from V and 2 bases from J, the junction contained 22 bases not matched to a gene. This CDR3 comprises 20 residues. CDR3 amino acids: CASSSRPWGARLAPTYEQYF. CDR3 sequence (DNA): TGCGCCAGCAGCTCGAGGCCGTGGGGGGCTAGACTAGCGCCCACCTACGAGCAGTACTTC. Complete variable domain (other parts from reference TRBV5-1 and TRBJ2-7): KAGVTQTPRYLIKTRGQQVTLSCSPISGHRSVSWYQQTPGQGLQFLFEYFSETQRNKGNFPGRFSGRQFSNSRSEMNVSTLELGDSALYLCASSSRPWGARLAPTYEQYFGPGTRLTVT.

This clone was seen only once. The CDR3 coding sequence is TGTGCCAGCAGCTTAGCGGCTAGCGGGAGTAATGAGCAGTTCTTC. Its protein is CASSLAASGSNEQFF. The chain uses TRBV11-2 and TRBJ2-1; 10 bases are a match to TRBD2. Germline V CDR1 and CDR2: SGHAT, FQNNGV. Unmatched junction bases numbered 4, after V lost 1 base and J lost 7 bases. The length of the CDR3 is 15 residues.

This chain connects TRBV2 to TRBJ2-3; 12 bases are shared with TRBD2. The CDR3 runs to 17 residues. Trimming cost V 4 bases and J 5 bases; bases outside gene matches: 10. Germline assignment: CDR1 SNHLY and CDR2 FYNNEI. The CDR3 reads CASSGPLRLAGEDTQYF. The DNA for the CDR3 is TGTGCCAGCAGTGGGCCCCTCCGACTAGCGGGAGAAGATACGCAGTATTTT.

The V call is TRBV29-1, the J call TRBJ2-7; D ambiguous. Germline lookup yields CDR1 SQVTM and CDR2 ANQGSEA. This CDR3 has 13 residues. V lost 0 bases and J 3 bases, leaving 9 bases between the germline ends. The CDR3 DNA is TGCAGCGTTGAAGATACCCAGATCTACGAGCAGTACTTC. Translating it yields CSVEDTQIYEQYF.

The chain combines TRBV6-5 with TRBJ1-2; D gene uncertain. CDR3 length: 14 residues. Trimming removed 0 bases from V and 8 bases from J, with 13 bases in between. The germline V gene has CDR1 MNHEY and CDR2 SVGAGI. This chain's CDR3 is CASSYSPGPWGYTF. The DNA for the CDR3 is TGTGCCAGCAGTTACTCACCAGGCCCTTGGGGCTACACCTTC.

The chain carries TRBV7-2 and TRBJ1-5; perhaps TRBD1 as D (5 bases). Between the trimmed V and J ends, which lost 4 bases and 7 bases, there was a span of 11 bases. This CDR3 region has 13 residues. Germline values: CDR1 SGHTA, CDR2 FQGNSA. The CDR3 coding sequence is TGTGCCAGCAGCTCCTGGCGGGGGCAGCCCCAGCATTTT. Amino acids: CASSSWRGQPQHF.

This clone has only a few counts. J is TRBJ1-2 and V is TRBV30, with TRBD1 identical over 8 bases. J gave up 5 bases and V 5 bases, and 7 bases lay outside the gene matches. The CDR3 has 13 amino acids. CDR1 is GTSNPN, CDR2 SVGIG, per germline (reference sequence). CDR3 nucleotide sequence: TGTGCCTGGGATGACAGGGGCTTGTATGGCTACACCTTC. This encodes CAWDDRGLYGYTF.

The gene calls are TRBV6-6 and TRBJ2-1; possibly TRBD2 for D (6 bases). CDR1 is MNHNY and CDR2 is SVGAGI in the germline V gene (reference sequence). V was clipped by 4 bases and J by 9 bases, with 16 bases between them. There are 14 residues in the CDR3. The CDR3 region has the DNA TGTGCCAGCAGTTCAGCGGGTGGGGGGAGTGAGCAGTTCTTC. This translates into CASSSAGGGSEQFF.

The chain employs TRBV15 and TRBJ1-4, with 8 positions matching TRBD1. Germline V gene sequence: CDR1 LNHNV, CDR2 YYDKDF (reference sequence). Losses at the gene ends were 4 bases for V and 8 bases for J; bases not matched to a gene: 6. The CDR3 extends over 14 amino acids. CDR3 bases: TGTGCCACCAGCATTGACAGGGGTGGGGAAAAACTGTTTTTT. It yields the protein CATSIDRGGEKLFF.

The V gene is TRBV7-2, the J gene TRBJ1-5, with 8 bases aligning to TRBD1. The CDR3 spans 15 residues. In germline, CDR1 is SGHTA, CDR2 FQGNSA. V trimming: 1 base; J trimming: 4 bases; junction bases outside the gene matches: 3. As DNA, the CDR3 is TGTGCCAGCAGCTTAGGGGGGGACAGGAATCAGCCCCAGCATTTT. This gives the protein CASSLGGDRNQPQHF.

This clone was seen a few times. The chain has TRBV6-1 and TRBJ1-4, with D hard to call. V lost 0 bases to trimming and J lost 8 bases, with 16 bases between them. The CDR3 extends over 16 amino acids. Germline lookup yields CDR1 MNHNS and CDR2 SASEGT. CDR3 sequence (DNA): TGTGCCAGCAGTGAAGCAAGGCCAGGCAGAGGGGAAAAACTGTTTTTT. This codes for CASSEARPGRGEKLFF.

The chain combines TRBV19 with TRBJ2-1; 10 bases are a match to TRBD1. In germline, CDR1 is LNHDA, CDR2 SQIVND (reference sequence). There are 16 residues in the CDR3. J gave up 6 bases and V 7 bases, and 12 bases lay outside the gene matches. CDR3 in DNA: TGTGCCAGTACCCTGCCTCCGGGACAGGGGAGCAATGAGCAGTTCTTC. This encodes CASTLPPGQGSNEQFF.

This clone has only a few counts. The J gene is TRBJ1-2, the V gene TRBV6-4; 12 bases match TRBD1. This CDR3 is built from 18 residues. V shed 3 bases, J shed 5 bases, and the junction held 13 bases outside the gene matches. Germline V lookup: CDR1 MRHNA, CDR2 SNTAGT. The CDR3 reads CASSESRGQGAVQYGYTF. For the CDR3, the DNA is TGTGCCAGCAGTGAGAGCCGGGGACAGGGGGCGGTTCAGTATGGCTACACCTTC.

This clone appeared a few times. This chain uses TRBV14 with TRBJ2-1, with 7 nucleotides matching TRBD2. Germline CDR1 and CDR2: SGHDN and FVKESK. CDR3 length equals 18 residues. Losses at the gene ends were 1 base for V and 5 bases for J; bases not matched to a gene: 14. Here the CDR3 reads CASSQGDRGGRGNNEQFF. The CDR3 DNA follows: TGTGCCAGCAGCCAAGGAGACCGAGGCGGGAGAGGGAACAATGAGCAGTTCTTC.

Regarding this clone: At the DNA level, this CDR3 is encoded by other sequences in the same sample as well. The rearrangement joins TRBV7-9 to TRBJ2-5; TRBD1 matches at 7 bases. V was pared by 5 bases and J by 1 base, with 4 bases of the junction left unmatched. The CDR3 consists of 14 residues. CDR1 SEHNR and CDR2 FQNEAQ come from the germline V gene (reference sequence). The DNA of the CDR3 is TGTGCCAGCAGCCTCCGGGACAGCCAAGAGACCCAGTACTTC. Amino acid sequence: CASSLRDSQETQYF.

This chain uses TRBV28 with TRBJ1-3; 9 nucleotides agree with TRBD1. This CDR3 contains 14 residues. V dropped 8 bases and J dropped 5; count of bases not matched to a gene: 7. Germline V lookup: CDR1 MDHEN, CDR2 SYDVKM. CDR3 amino acids: CASGTGSSRNTIYF. CDR3 DNA sequence: TGTGCCAGCGGGACAGGGTCGAGCAGAAACACCATATATTTT.

This chain uses TRBV7-6 with TRBJ1-1, with D possibly TRBD1 on 5 matching bases. Germline V lookup: CDR1 SGHVS, CDR2 FNYEAQ. The CDR3 spans 13 residues. Trimming took 2 bases from V and 3 from J, leaving 7 bases between them. This CDR3 is CASSLQGDTEAFF. The DNA for the CDR3 is TGTGCCAGCAGCTTACAAGGGGACACTGAAGCTTTCTTT.

The rearrangement links TRBV5-1 to TRBJ1-1; 7 bases are shared with TRBD1. This CDR3 comprises 14 residues. Germline lookup yields CDR1 SGHRS and CDR2 YFSETQ. V shed 0 bases and J 2 bases; nucleotides not matched to a gene: 1. The CDR3 region is CASSLGDSNTEAFF. The DNA for the CDR3 is TGCGCCAGCAGCTTGGGGGACAGTAACACTGAAGCTTTCTTT.

This clone was found a few times. The J gene is TRBJ2-3, the V gene TRBV4-3; D remains unclear. The CDR3 covers 14 residues. Germline loops: CDR1 LGHNA, CDR2 YSLEER. Trimming shortened V by 1 base and J by 3 bases, and 8 bases separated the two germline ends. DNA for the CDR3: TGCGCCAGCAGCCAAGGGGTCGGGACAGATACGCAGTATTTT. Its translation is CASSQGVGTDTQYF.

Concerning this clone itself: A far larger clone is only one base removed, so a read error is likely. The chain has TRBV6-1 and TRBJ1-1; no firm D call. This CDR3 is built from 17 residues. The germline CDR1 and CDR2 sequences are MNHNS and SASEGT. CDR3: CASSESPRFRENSEAFF. In DNA, the CDR3 is TGTGCCAGCAGTGAGAGCCCTCGATTCCGGGAGAACTCTGAAGCTTTCTTT.

The rearrangement uses TRBV2 and TRBJ1-2; unclear D gene. Trimming cost V 1 base and J 3 bases, with 6 bases left between them. The germline CDR1 and CDR2 sequences are SNHLY and FYNNEI. This CDR3 region has 13 residues. The CDR3: CASSEGRDYGYTF. The CDR3, as DNA: TGTGCCAGCAGTGAAGGGAGGGACTATGGCTACACCTTC.

The chain uses TRBV27 and TRBJ1-5; 12 bases are shared with TRBD1. The J segment lost 1 base and the V segment lost 5 bases, leaving 6 bases of the junction unmatched. This CDR3 contains 17 residues. CDR1 is MNHEY and CDR2 is SMNVEV in the germline V gene (reference sequence). CDR3 sequence reads: CASSARDRGLSNQPQHF. For the CDR3, the DNA is TGTGCCAGCAGTGCCCGGGACAGGGGGCTGAGCAATCAGCCCCAGCATTTT.

V and J are TRBV5-6 and TRBJ1-5, with TRBD1 identical over 10 bases. Germline-derived CDR1 and CDR2 are SGHDT and YYEEEE. J was trimmed by 3 bases and V by 4 bases; bases with no gene match: 7. This CDR3 contains 16 residues. In DNA form, the CDR3 reads TGTGCCAGCAGCCTTGGACAGGGGGTATCCAATCAGCCCCAGCATTTT. Encoded protein: CASSLGQGVSNQPQHF.

This sequence joins TRBV7-9 and TRBJ2-7; tentatively, D is TRBD2 (6 bases). The germline V gene has CDR1 SEHNR and CDR2 FQNEAQ (reference sequence). This CDR3 spans 17 amino acids. V lost 3 bases and J 1 base, leaving 19 bases between the germline ends. The CDR3 is CASSLEGLTGDSYEQYF. CDR3 nucleotides: TGTGCCAGCAGCTTGGAGGGCCTGACGGGGGATTCCTACGAGCAGTACTTC. The variable domain in full, with the rest retrieved from reference TRBV7-9 and TRBJ2-7, is DTGVSQNPRHKITKRGQNVTFRCDPISEHNRLYWYRQTLGQGPEFLTYFQNEAQLEKSRLLSDRFSAERPKGSFSTLEIQRTEQGDSAMYLCASSLEGLTGDSYEQYFGPGTRLTVT.

V gene TRBV19 combines with J gene TRBJ1-1, with TRBD1 as a possible D gene (5 bases). Germline CDR1 reads LNHDA; CDR2 reads SQIVND (reference sequence). The CDR3 is 15 residues long. V was pared by 5 bases and J by 9 bases, with 22 bases between. As DNA, the CDR3 is TGTGCCAGTAGTCGGGGGACGTTCTTTCATATTCAAGCTTTCTTT. Amino acid sequence: CASSRGTFFHIQAFF.